Included here is one T cell receptor (beta chain) sequence, with context. The sample comes from a study of blood T cell repertoires in COVID-19. Turning to the study itself: PBMCs, B-cell-depleted T cells, or T cells were the source of the cDNA or gDNA that made up the material.

Only in-frame clones appear in the TCRdb table, and some are missing; sequencing was by immunoSEQ multiplex PCR. Of 97,000 or so clones listed, over 85% are singletons. Seattle patients were enrolled while actively infected and followed longitudinally. CDR1 MRHNA and CDR2 SNTAGT come from the germline V gene. Trimming pared 5 bases from V and 9 bases from J, leaving 9 bases between. The CDR3 consists of 11 residues. The receptor's source is a woman in her forties or fifties with COVID-19, enrolled during active disease. The sequencing input was peripheral blood. The rearrangement joins TRBV6-4 to TRBJ2-3, with unresolved D. CDR3 in amino acids: CASSLGGTQYF. Written as DNA, the CDR3 is TGTGCCAGCAGTCTTGGCGGCACGCAGTATTTT.